The clone carrying this T cell receptor (beta chain) was seen once. Its antigen is still unknown. One end of the junction fails to match germline, which may point to a read error. Use of 60 Vbeta and 13 Jbeta primers characterized the PCR. Sequencing was performed with immunoSEQ multiplex PCR; in TCRdb, only in-frame clones are kept and a portion is missing. This sample has about 160,000 clones, with less than 90% found just once. This sample is part of a study of cytomegalovirus exposure and HLA in healthy donors. Whole-study context: Early on, a data release was issued that held tens of millions of unique TCRs from HLA-typed donors. Overall study results and limits: Productive rates of about 87% or about 30% were seen for most TCR beta V segments in an earlier analysis. The study dropped some indistinguishable V segments, TRBV6-2 and TRBV6-3 among them. Later genetic work tied a missense DCLRE1C variant to beta-chain V and J trimming.

The CDR3 sequence is 13 residues long. Germline-derived CDR1 and CDR2 are SSHAT and FNYEAQ (reference sequence). This TCR came from a man younger than 30 in good health and CMV-seronegative. J is TRBJ2-1 and V is TRBV7-7, with D possibly matching TRBD1 (5 bases). Sample: PBMCs. The CDR3 sequence: CASSLGPSSEQFF. The CDR3 DNA sequence: TGTGCTAGCAGCTTGGGGCCCTCCAGTGAGCAGTTCTTC.